This TCR beta chain was profiled in a study of blood T cell repertoires in COVID-19. This CDR3 contains 13 residues. Germline V gives CDR1 MGHDK, CDR2 SYGVNS. V lost 0 bases, J lost 8 bases, and 7 bases lay in between. Here immunoSEQ multiplex PCR was the method, and the copy in TCRdb shows in-frame clones only, minus some. The repertoire has about 410,000 clones, 89% of them found once; the top ten carry roughly 1.4%. This TCR was recovered from a woman in her thirties or forties with COVID-19, enrolled during active disease. The chain recombines TRBV25-1 with TRBJ1-4; D gene unclear. Sequenced material: peripheral blood. The CDR3 region is CASSEYGREKLFF. For the CDR3, the DNA is TGTGCCAGCAGTGAATATGGTCGGGAAAAACTGTTTTTT.